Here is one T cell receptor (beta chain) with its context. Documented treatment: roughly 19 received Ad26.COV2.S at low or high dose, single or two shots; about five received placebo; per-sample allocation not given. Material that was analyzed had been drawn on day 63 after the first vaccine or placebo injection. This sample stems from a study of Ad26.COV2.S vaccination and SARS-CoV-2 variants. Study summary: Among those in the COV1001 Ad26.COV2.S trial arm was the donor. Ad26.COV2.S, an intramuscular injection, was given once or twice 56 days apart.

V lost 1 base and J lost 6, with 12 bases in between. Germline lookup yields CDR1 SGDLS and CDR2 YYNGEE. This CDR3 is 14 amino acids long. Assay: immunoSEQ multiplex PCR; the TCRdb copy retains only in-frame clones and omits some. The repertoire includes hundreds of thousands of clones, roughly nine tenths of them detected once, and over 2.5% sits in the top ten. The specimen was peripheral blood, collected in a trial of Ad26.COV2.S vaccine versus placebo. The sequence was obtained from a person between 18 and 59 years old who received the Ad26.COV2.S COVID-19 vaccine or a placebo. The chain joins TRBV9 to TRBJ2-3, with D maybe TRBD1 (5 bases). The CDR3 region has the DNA TGTGCCAGCAGCGTATCAGGGAAGCTGGATACGCAGTATTTT. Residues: CASSVSGKLDTQYF.